A single sample gave rise to the 27 T cell receptor beta chains below, sequenced in a study of T cells after yellow fever vaccination. Using its own MiXCR run on the 5' RACE reads, TCRdb lists one record per CDR3 protein. The sample lists under 500,000 distinct CDR3 sequences, approximately 19% occurring once. The source was PBMCs, collected before the yellow fever booster vaccination. The receptors derive from a man in his late teens or twenties who received the YFV17D yellow fever vaccine.

The chain uses TRBV27 and TRBJ1-5; TRBD1 is a possible D gene (6 bases). Germline V lookup: CDR1 MNHEY, CDR2 SMNVEV (reference sequence). CDR3 length: 14 amino acids. V gave up 3 bases and J gave up 6 bases, with 12 bases separating them. Here the CDR3 reads CASSFRGAGQPQHF. For the CDR3, the DNA is TGTGCCAGCAGTTTTCGGGGGGCGGGTCAGCCCCAGCATTTT.

The chain links TRBV20-1 to TRBJ2-7; TRBD1 is a possible D gene (5 bases). This CDR3 region has 12 residues. Trimming removed 4 bases at V and 5 bases at J, with 12 bases between. In germline, CDR1 is DFQATT, CDR2 SNEGSKA (reference sequence). The CDR3 DNA reads TGCAGTGCTACCTTGGGGCTTGACGAGCAGTACTTC. Encoded protein: CSATLGLDEQYF.

This clonotype was seen a handful of times. The chain uses TRBV7-2 and TRBJ1-2, with D possibly being TRBD1 (5 bases). The V and J ends lost 5 bases and 0 bases respectively, with 10 bases between them. Germline CDR1 reads SGHTA; CDR2 reads FQGNSA. This CDR3 spans 14 amino acids. This chain's CDR3 is CASSPQGSNYGYTF. The CDR3 DNA follows: TGTGCCAGCAGCCCCCAGGGATCTAACTATGGCTACACCTTC.

The rearrangement links TRBV6-2 or TRBV6-3 to TRBJ2-1; 10 bases agree with TRBD2. With 2 bases clipped from V and 9 bases from J, the junction kept 13 bases outside the gene matches. Germline-derived CDR1 and CDR2 are MNHEY and SVGEGT. The CDR3 is 17 residues long. CDR3 loop: CASSYNPSSGGAGEQFF. The CDR3 nucleotides are TGTGCCAGCAGTTACAACCCCTCCAGCGGGGGGGCCGGTGAGCAGTTCTTC.

This chain links TRBV29-1 with TRBJ2-7; 10 nucleotides match TRBD1. There are 16 residues in the CDR3. Germline trimming cut 1 base from V and 0 bases from J; bases unmatched to any gene: 6. Germline V gene sequence: CDR1 SQVTM, CDR2 ANQGSEA. Here the CDR3 DNA reads TGCAGCGTTGAAGTCGCGGACAGGGGGGACTCCTACGAGCAGTACTTC. Translated, it gives CSVEVADRGDSYEQYF.

This clonotype was seen a few times. The J gene is TRBJ2-3, the V gene TRBV7-6; 11 bases fit TRBD2. V lost 7 bases and J lost 1; bases outside the gene matches: 4. CDR3 length: 15 residues. Germline V CDR1 and CDR2: SGHVS, FNYEAQ. The CDR3 DNA is TGTGCCAGCACCCTACTAGCGGGGGGCACAGATACGCAGTATTTT. This translates into CASTLLAGGTDTQYF.

The V and J genes are TRBV12-3 or TRBV12-4 and TRBJ2-2; perhaps TRBD2 as D (5 bases). The CDR3 sequence is 14 residues long. Trimming removed 6 bases from V and 1 base from J, with 9 bases in between. CDR3 sequence: CASRPRENTGELFF. CDR3 nucleotides: TGTGCCAGCAGACCTCGGGAGAACACCGGGGAGCTGTTTTTT.

The chain is built from TRBV6-5 and TRBJ2-7, with a possible D match to TRBD1 (6 bases). The CDR3 loop spans 16 amino acids. The germline V and J ends were trimmed by 2 bases and 1 base, with 15 bases remaining between them. Per germline, CDR1 MNHEY and CDR2 SVGAGI. CDR3 sequence: CASSYATSGVSYEQYF. CDR3 DNA sequence: TGTGCCAGCAGTTACGCCACTTCAGGGGTTTCCTACGAGCAGTACTTC.

The chain combines TRBV3-1 with TRBJ1-1; D gene ambiguous. This CDR3 is 15 amino acids long. Trimming removed 0 bases from V and 0 bases from J, with 8 bases in between. Germline V gene data show CDR1 as LGHDT and CDR2 as YNNKEL (reference sequence). CDR3 protein: CASSQDNRVNTEAFF. The CDR3 DNA sequence: TGTGCCAGCAGCCAAGATAACAGAGTGAACACTGAAGCTTTCTTT.

This clonotype was observed many times. The chain joins TRBV10-3 to TRBJ2-5, with 8 bases aligning to TRBD2. Per germline, CDR1 ENHRY and CDR2 SYGVKD. J was trimmed by 0 bases and V by 3 bases; bases with no gene match: 15. The CDR3 extends over 19 amino acids. CDR3 sequence (DNA): TGTGCCATCAGTGATTCCCCACCGGGGGGGCGAACCTACCAAGAGACCCAGTACTTC. It translates to CAISDSPPGGRTYQETQYF.

The table lists this clonotype with a few counts. V gene TRBV7-9 combines with J gene TRBJ1-4, with 7 bases identical to TRBD1. This CDR3 region has 15 residues. Trimming took 7 bases from V and 3 from J; bases not matched to a gene: 8. Germline V gene sequence: CDR1 SEHNR, CDR2 FQNEAQ (reference sequence). The CDR3 DNA is TGTGCCAGCACCCGGGACAGTGCTTCTAATGAAAAACTGTTTTTT. Residues: CASTRDSASNEKLFF.

This clonotype was counted only a few times. The chain joins TRBV20-1 to TRBJ2-7; 9 bases are shared with TRBD1. The CDR3 totals 13 residues. Germline trimming cut 6 bases from V and 3 bases from J; bases unmatched to any gene: 6. Germline CDR1 DFQATT, CDR2 SNEGSKA (reference sequence). CDR3 coding DNA: TGCAGTGCCCGGGACAGGGAGAGCTACGAGCAGTACGTC. Its protein product is CSARDRESYEQYV.

V is TRBV20-1 and J is TRBJ2-1; TRBD1 agrees at 8 bases. CDR3 length: 15 amino acids. V was pared by 6 bases and J by 4 bases, with 11 bases of the junction left unmatched. CDR1 and CDR2 (germline): DFQATT, SNEGSKA (reference sequence). The CDR3 region is CSAAVAGGPYNEQFF. The CDR3 region has the DNA TGCAGTGCAGCAGTTGCAGGGGGCCCTTACAATGAGCAGTTCTTC.

This clonotype was picked up a small number of times. The chain carries TRBV10-3 and TRBJ1-1; no clear D gene. The V end was cut by 0 bases, the J end by 6 bases, with 11 bases between. CDR1 ENHRY and CDR2 SYGVKD come from the germline V gene. This CDR3 spans 14 amino acids. The CDR3 loop reads CAISESPSPPEAFF. CDR3 coding DNA: TGTGCCATCAGTGAGTCGCCCAGCCCTCCTGAAGCTTTCTTT.

Only a few counts were recorded for this clonotype. J is TRBJ2-1 and V is TRBV4-1, with 9 positions matching TRBD1. The CDR3 is made up of 13 amino acids. V was pared by 6 bases and J by 6 bases, with 3 bases of the junction left unmatched. Germline lookup yields CDR1 MGHRA and CDR2 YSYEKL. The CDR3, as DNA: TGCGCCAGCAGTGGGACAGGGATCAATGAGCAGTTCTTC. Protein sequence: CASSGTGINEQFF.

The V gene is TRBV7-8, the J gene TRBJ2-3; D gene ambiguous. Germline V lookup: CDR1 SGHVS, CDR2 FQNEAQ. The CDR3 contains 14 residues. V was cut by 5 bases and J by 0 bases, with 9 bases left in between. The CDR3 nucleotides are TGTGCCAGCAGCCCGGGCAGTAGCACAGATACGCAGTATTTT. As protein: CASSPGSSTDTQYF.

J is TRBJ1-5 and V is TRBV12-3 or TRBV12-4, with D tentatively TRBD1 (5 bases). The CDR3 length is 15 residues. Trimming took off 6 bases at V and 1 base at J, with 13 bases between the two ends. CDR3 DNA: TGTGCCAGCAGGCCGGGGGGGACCAGCAATCAGCCCCAGCATTTT. It codes for CASRPGGTSNQPQHF.

The table lists this clonotype with a few counts. The chain couples TRBV10-3 to TRBJ2-2; 7 bases agree with TRBD1. The CDR3 has 13 amino acids. Germline CDR1 and CDR2: ENHRY and SYGVKD. Trimming at V came to 8 bases and at J to 3 bases, leaving 3 bases not matched to a gene. The CDR3 region has the DNA TGTGCCATCCTCGGACAGGACACCGGGGAGCTGTTTTTT. It encodes CAILGQDTGELFF.

The chain uses TRBV9 and TRBJ1-3; 12 positions match TRBD1. The V gene end was trimmed by 2 bases and the J gene end by 5 bases; junction bases not matched to a gene: 2. The CDR3 loop spans 15 amino acids. The germline V gene has CDR1 SGDLS and CDR2 YYNGEE. This CDR3 is CASSVGDRGRNTIYF. CDR3 in DNA: TGTGCCAGCAGCGTCGGGGACAGGGGGCGAAACACCATATATTTT.

This clonotype was seen a few times. V gene TRBV29-1 combines with J gene TRBJ1-2, with a possible D match to TRBD1 (5 bases). The germline V gene has CDR1 SQVTM and CDR2 ANQGSEA. This CDR3 contains 13 residues. V lost 4 bases, J lost 8 bases, and 17 bases lay in between. The CDR3 protein is CSVGGTAFVGYTF. The CDR3 DNA follows: TGCAGCGTTGGGGGGACGGCCTTTGTGGGCTACACCTTC.

J is TRBJ2-7 and V is TRBV29-1; D unresolved. The CDR3 is 11 residues long. Germline V gives CDR1 SQVTM, CDR2 ANQGSEA. Trimming took 1 base from V and 4 from J, leaving 5 bases between them. CDR3 sequence (DNA): TGCAGCGTTGAAGGCATTTACGAGCAGTACTTC. Residues: CSVEGIYEQYF.

The chain links TRBV19 to TRBJ1-2; TRBD1 matches 7 bases. Germline V CDR1 and CDR2: LNHDA, SQIVND (reference sequence). After removal of 9 bases from V and 3 bases from J, the junction contained 13 bases not matched to a gene. The CDR3 has 15 residues. CDR3 residues: CASMDTDRRDYGYTF. The CDR3 coding sequence is TGTGCCAGCATGGATACGGACAGGAGGGACTATGGCTACACCTTC. Filled out from reference TRBV19 and TRBJ1-2, the complete variable domain reads DGGITQSPKYLFRKEGQNVTLSCEQNLNHDAMYWYRQDPGQGLRLIYYSQIVNDFQKGDIAEGYSVSREKKESFPLTVTSAQKNPTAFYLCASMDTDRRDYGYTFGSGTRLTVV.

This clonotype has more than one count but fewer than ten. J is TRBJ2-7 and V is TRBV9; TRBD2 matches at 12 bases. Losses at the gene ends were 4 bases for V and 4 bases for J; bases not matched to a gene: 9. CDR1 and CDR2 from the germline V gene are SGDLS and YYNGEE. The CDR3 is 16 amino acids. The CDR3 sequence: CASSPTSLAGGYEQYF. The CDR3 nucleotides read TGTGCCAGCAGCCCTACATCACTAGCGGGGGGTTACGAGCAGTACTTC.

This clonotype was counted a few times. The V and J genes are TRBV5-1 and TRBJ1-5; 7 nucleotides agree with TRBD1. There are 15 residues in the CDR3. The V gene's germline CDR1 is SGHRS and CDR2 YFSETQ. Germline trimming cut 4 bases from V and 3 bases from J; bases unmatched to any gene: 7. CDR3 sequence (DNA): TGCGCCAGCAGCCTTACAGGGGCCAACAATCAGCCCCAGCATTTT. It codes for CASSLTGANNQPQHF.

This clonotype turned up a few times. The chain recombines TRBV4-3 with TRBJ2-1, with TRBD2 matching over 9 bases. Germline V gene lookup returns CDR1 LGHNA and CDR2 YSLEER. This CDR3 comprises 16 residues. Trimming removed 0 bases from V and 8 bases from J; junction bases left unmatched: 8. The CDR3 region has the DNA TGCGCCAGCAGCCAAGATTCGCGGGGGGGCGGAGATGAGCAGTTCTTC. It yields the protein CASSQDSRGGGDEQFF.

The genes are TRBV23-1 and TRBJ1-6; D might be TRBD1 (5 bases). TRBV23-1 counts as an open reading frame of uncertain function. The V end was cut by 7 bases, the J end by 7 bases, with 11 bases between. The CDR3 spans 13 residues. DNA of the CDR3: TGCGCCAGCACAGGGACGGAGAATTCACCCCTCCACTTT. Translated: CASTGTENSPLHF.

This clonotype was recorded many times. V and J are TRBV12-3 or TRBV12-4 and TRBJ2-4; D tentatively reads TRBD1 or TRBD2 (5 bases each). The CDR3 contains 18 residues. The V end was cut by 7 bases, the J end by 0 bases, with 22 bases between. CDR3 coding DNA: TGTGCCAGCACCTGGGGCGGACTCTCCTTCGAAGCCAAAAACATTCAGTACTTC. It encodes CASTWGGLSFEAKNIQYF.